This TCR beta chain came from a study of cytomegalovirus exposure and HLA in healthy donors. Study-level points and caveats: The study flagged fewer than 200 TCR beta chains as cytomegalovirus-associated. Specific recognition of CMV antigens was confirmed in vitro for three chains (all CMV-associated).

The primer mix had 60 Vbeta and 13 Jbeta primers. The repertoire was sequenced with immunoSEQ multiplex PCR; TCRdb's copy has only in-frame clones and lacks some. This sample's table reports 100,000 to 150,000 clones. On this clone: No antigen is known for it.

The sequenced sample consisted of PBMCs. This clonotype was sampled from a man aged 25-45 years in good health and CMV-seronegative.

CDR3 sequence reads: CASSQVRPGGNTEAFF. The CDR3 DNA is TGTGCCAGCAGCCAAGTACGACCGGGTGGGAACACTGAAGCTTTCTTT. The chain links TRBV14 to TRBJ1-1; D gene unclear. This CDR3 is 16 amino acids long. CDR1 and CDR2 (germline): SGHDN, FVKESK. Trimming left V 1 base short and J 1 base short, with 13 bases between. The variable domain in full, with the rest retrieved from reference TRBV14 and TRBJ1-1, is EAGVTQFPSHSVIEKGQTVTLRCDPISGHDNLYWYRRVMGKEIKFLLHFVKESKQDESGMPNNRFLAERTGGTYSTLKVQPAELEDSGVYFCASSQVRPGGNTEAFFGQGTRLTVV.